This T cell receptor beta chain was recovered during a study of shared clonotypes between healthy human individuals. Study summary: Those who served as donors were a couple of women and a few men between the ages of 18 and 49.

A remark on this clone: Its target is unknown.

Donors were healthy HIV-negative adults without recent acute infections or vaccinations. Study outcomes and limitations: Owing to a small donor count, the genetic and exposure-history diversity represented was limited.

The assay was immunoSEQ multiplex PCR, and TCRdb's table has in-frame clones only and misses some. The table shows approximately 2.1 million clones, with 85% to 95% occurring only once. This CDR3 region has 15 residues. The trim removed 3 bases at V and 5 bases at J, leaving 4 bases unmatched. Germline lookup yields CDR1 MNHEY and CDR2 SMNVEV (reference sequence). Sample: naive CD4+ T cells from PBMCs. Described subset: CD45RA+ positively selected. V usage is TRBV27 and J usage is TRBJ1-4; TRBD1 agrees at 9 bases. The clonotype was recovered from a man between 18 and 29 years old in good health. Some clones in this sample may be carry-over from other donors' samples. Written as DNA, the CDR3 is TGTGCCAGCAGTTTTGACGACAGGGGGAATGAAAAACTGTTTTTT. Translated: CASSFDDRGNEKLFF.